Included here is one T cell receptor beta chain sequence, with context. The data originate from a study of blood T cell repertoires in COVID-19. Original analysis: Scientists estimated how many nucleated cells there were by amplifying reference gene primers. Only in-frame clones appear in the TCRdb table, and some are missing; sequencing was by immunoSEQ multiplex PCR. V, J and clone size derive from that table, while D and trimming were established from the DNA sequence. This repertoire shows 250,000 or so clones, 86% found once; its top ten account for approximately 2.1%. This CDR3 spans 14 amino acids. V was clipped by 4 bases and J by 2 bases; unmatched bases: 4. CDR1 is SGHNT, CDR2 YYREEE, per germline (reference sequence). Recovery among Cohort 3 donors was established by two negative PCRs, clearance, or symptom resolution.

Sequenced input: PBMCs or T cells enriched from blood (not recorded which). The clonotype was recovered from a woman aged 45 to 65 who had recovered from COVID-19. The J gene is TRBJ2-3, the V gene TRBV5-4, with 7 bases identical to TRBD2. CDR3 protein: CASSPGLHTDTQYF. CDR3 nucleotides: TGTGCCAGCAGCCCGGGACTACACACAGATACGCAGTATTTT.